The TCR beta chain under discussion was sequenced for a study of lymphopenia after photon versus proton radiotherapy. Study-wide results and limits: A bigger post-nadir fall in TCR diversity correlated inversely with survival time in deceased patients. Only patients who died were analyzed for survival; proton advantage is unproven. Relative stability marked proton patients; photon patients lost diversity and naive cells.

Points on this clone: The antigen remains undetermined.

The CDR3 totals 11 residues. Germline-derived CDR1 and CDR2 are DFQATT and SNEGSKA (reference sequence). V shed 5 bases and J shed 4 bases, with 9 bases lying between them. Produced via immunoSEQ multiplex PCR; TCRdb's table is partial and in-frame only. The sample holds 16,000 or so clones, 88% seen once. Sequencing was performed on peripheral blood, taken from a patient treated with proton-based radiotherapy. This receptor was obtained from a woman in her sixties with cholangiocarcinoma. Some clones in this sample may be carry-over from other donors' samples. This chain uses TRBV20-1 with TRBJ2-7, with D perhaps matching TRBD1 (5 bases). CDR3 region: CSAPDRYEQYF. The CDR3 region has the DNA TGCAGTGCTCCAGACAGATACGAGCAGTACTTC.